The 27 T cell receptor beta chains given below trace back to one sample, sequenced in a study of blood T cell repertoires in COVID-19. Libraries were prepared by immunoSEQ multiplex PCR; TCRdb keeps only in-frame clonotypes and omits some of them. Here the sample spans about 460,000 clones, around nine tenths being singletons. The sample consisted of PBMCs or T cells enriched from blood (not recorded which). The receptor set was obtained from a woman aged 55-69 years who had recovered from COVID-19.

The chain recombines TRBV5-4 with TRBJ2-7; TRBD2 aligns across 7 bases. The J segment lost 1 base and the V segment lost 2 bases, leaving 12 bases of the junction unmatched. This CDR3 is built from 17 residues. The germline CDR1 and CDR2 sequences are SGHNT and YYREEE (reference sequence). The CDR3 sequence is CASSFLGAAGFSYEQYF. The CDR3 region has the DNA TGTGCCAGCAGCTTCCTCGGTGCAGCGGGGTTTTCCTACGAGCAGTACTTC.

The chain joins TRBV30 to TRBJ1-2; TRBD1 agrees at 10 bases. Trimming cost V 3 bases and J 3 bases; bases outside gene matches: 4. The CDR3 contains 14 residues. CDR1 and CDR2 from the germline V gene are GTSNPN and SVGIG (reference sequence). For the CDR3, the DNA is TGTGCCTGGAGCGCGGACAGGGGGGACTATGGCTACACCTTC. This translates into CAWSADRGDYGYTF.

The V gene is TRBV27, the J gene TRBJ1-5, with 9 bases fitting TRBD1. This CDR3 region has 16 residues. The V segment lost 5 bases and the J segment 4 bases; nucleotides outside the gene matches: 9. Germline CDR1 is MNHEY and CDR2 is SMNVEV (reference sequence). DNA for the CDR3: TGTGCCAGCAGTATCGGACAGGGGTTGACGAATCAGCCCCAGCATTTT. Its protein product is CASSIGQGLTNQPQHF.

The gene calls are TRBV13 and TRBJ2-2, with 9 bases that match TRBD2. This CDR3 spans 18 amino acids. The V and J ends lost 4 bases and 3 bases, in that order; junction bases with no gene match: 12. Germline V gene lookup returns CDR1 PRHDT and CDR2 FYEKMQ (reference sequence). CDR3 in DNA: TGTGCCAGCAGCTCGAGAGGCGGGATAGCGGGGGACACCGGGGAGCTGTTTTTT. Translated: CASSSRGGIAGDTGELFF. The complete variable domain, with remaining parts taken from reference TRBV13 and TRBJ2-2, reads AAGVIQSPRHLIKEKRETATLKCYPIPRHDTVYWYQQGPGQDPQFLISFYEKMQSDKGSIPDRFSAQQFSDYHSELNMSSLELGDSALYFCASSSRGGIAGDTGELFFGEGSRLTVL.

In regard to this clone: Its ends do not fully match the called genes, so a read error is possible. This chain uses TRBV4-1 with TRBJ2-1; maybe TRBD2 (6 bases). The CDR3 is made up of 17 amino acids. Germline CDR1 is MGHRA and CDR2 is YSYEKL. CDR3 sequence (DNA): TGCGCCAGCAGTCAAGCCTCTGGGGGGATGATCTACAATGAGCAGTTCTTC. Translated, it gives CASSQASGGMIYNEQFF.

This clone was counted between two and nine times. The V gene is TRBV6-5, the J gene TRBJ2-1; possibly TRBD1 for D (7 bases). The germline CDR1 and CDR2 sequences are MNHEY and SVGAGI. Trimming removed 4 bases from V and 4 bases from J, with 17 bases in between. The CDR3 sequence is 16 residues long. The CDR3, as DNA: TGTGCCAGCAGTTCGGCCGGCGCAGGGGGGTACAATGAGCAGTTCTTC. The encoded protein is CASSSAGAGGYNEQFF.

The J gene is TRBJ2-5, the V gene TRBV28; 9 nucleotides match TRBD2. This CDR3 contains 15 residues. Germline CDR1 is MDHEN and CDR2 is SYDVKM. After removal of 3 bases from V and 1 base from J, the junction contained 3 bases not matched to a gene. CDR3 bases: TGTGCCAGCAGTTTTTGGCGGGGGGGCCAAGAGACCCAGTACTTC. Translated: CASSFWRGGQETQYF.

Here the CDR3 reads CASSLEGAPGELFF. In DNA, the CDR3 is TGCGCCAGCAGCTTGGAGGGGGCGCCCGGGGAGCTGTTTTTT. The rearrangement links TRBV5-1 to TRBJ2-2, with 7 nucleotides matching TRBD1. Germline lookup yields CDR1 SGHRS and CDR2 YFSETQ. With 0 bases clipped from V and 6 bases from J, the junction kept 2 bases outside the gene matches. There are 14 residues in the CDR3. Looking up the rest from reference TRBV5-1 and TRBJ2-2 gives the full variable domain: KAGVTQTPRYLIKTRGQQVTLSCSPISGHRSVSWYQQTPGQGLQFLFEYFSETQRNKGNFPGRFSGRQFSNSRSEMNVSTLELGDSALYLCASSLEGAPGELFFGEGSRLTVL.

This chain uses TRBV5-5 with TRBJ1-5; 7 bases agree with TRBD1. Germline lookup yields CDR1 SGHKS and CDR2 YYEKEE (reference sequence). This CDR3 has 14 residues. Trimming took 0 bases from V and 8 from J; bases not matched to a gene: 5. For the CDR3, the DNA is TGTGCCAGCAGCTTGGAAGGGGGCGGCAAGCCCCAGCATTTT. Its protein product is CASSLEGGGKPQHF.

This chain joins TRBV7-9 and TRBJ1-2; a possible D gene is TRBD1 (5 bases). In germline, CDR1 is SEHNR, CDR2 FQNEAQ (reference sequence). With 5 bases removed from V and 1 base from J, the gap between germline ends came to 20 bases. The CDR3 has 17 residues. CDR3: CASSPQGGWGFNYGYTF. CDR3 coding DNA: TGTGCCAGCAGCCCCCAGGGAGGTTGGGGGTTTAACTATGGCTACACCTTC.

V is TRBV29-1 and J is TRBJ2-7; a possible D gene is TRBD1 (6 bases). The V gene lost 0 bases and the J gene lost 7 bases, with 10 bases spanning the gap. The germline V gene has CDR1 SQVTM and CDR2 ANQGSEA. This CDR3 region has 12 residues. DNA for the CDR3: TGCAGCGTTGAAGATGGGACATTTGAGCAGTACTTC. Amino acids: CSVEDGTFEQYF.

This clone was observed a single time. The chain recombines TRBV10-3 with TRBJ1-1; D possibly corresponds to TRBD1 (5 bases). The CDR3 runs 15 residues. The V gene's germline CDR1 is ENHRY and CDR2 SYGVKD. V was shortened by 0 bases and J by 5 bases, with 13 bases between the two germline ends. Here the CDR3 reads CAISESPGSRTEAFF. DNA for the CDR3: TGTGCCATCAGTGAGTCCCCAGGGTCCCGGACTGAAGCTTTCTTT.

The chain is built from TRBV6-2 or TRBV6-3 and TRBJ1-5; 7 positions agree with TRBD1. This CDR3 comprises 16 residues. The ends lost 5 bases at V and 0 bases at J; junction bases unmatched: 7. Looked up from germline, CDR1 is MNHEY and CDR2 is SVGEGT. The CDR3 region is CASSRDSTYSNQPQHF. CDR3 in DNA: TGTGCCAGCAGTCGGGACAGCACTTATAGCAATCAGCCCCAGCATTTT.

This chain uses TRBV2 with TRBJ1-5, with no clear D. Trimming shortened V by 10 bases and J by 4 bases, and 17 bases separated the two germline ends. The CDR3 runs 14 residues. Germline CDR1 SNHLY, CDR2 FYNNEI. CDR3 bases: TGTGCCACTTCATGGGGTTCGGGAAATCAGCCCCAGCATTTT. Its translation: CATSWGSGNQPQHF.

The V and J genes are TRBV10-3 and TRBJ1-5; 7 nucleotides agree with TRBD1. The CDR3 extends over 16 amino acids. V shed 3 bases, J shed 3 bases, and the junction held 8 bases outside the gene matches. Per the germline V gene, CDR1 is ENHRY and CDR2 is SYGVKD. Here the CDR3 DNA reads TGTGCCATCAGTGACCCCTTAGGGACAGTCAATCAGCCCCAGCATTTT. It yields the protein CAISDPLGTVNQPQHF.

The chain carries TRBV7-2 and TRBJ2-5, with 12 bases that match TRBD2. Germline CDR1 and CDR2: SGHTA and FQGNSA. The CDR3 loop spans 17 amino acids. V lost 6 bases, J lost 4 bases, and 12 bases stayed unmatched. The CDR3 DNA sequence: TGTGCCAGCAGTTTATTCAGACTAGCGGGGGCGGGAGAGACCCAGTACTTC. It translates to CASSLFRLAGAGETQYF.

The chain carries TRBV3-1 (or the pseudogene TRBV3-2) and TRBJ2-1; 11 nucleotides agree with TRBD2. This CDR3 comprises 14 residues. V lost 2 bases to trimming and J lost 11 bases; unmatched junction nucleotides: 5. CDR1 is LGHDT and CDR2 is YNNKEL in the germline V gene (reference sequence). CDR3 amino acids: CASSQTSGGSKQFF. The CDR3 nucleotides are TGTGCCAGCAGCCAAACTAGCGGGGGATCAAAGCAGTTCTTC.

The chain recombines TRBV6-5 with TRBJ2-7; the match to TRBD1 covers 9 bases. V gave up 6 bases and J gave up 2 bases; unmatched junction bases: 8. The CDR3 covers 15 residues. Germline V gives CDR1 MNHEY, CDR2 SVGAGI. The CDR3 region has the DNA TGTGCCAGCAGCGGGACAGGGATTGGGGCCTACGAGCAGTACTTC. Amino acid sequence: CASSGTGIGAYEQYF.

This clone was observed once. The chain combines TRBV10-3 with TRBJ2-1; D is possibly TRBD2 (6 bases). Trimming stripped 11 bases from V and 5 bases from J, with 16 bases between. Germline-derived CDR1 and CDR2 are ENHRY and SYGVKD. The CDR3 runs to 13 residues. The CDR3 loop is CAQSRGNDNEQFF. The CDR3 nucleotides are TGTGCCCAGTCGCGGGGCAACGACAATGAGCAGTTCTTC.

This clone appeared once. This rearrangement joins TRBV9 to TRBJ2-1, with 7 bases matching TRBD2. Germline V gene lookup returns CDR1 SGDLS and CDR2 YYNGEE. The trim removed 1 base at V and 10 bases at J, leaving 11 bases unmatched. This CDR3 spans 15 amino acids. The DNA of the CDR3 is TGTGCCAGCAGCGTACTCCCCGGGACTACCGAGGAGCAGTTCTTC. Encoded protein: CASSVLPGTTEEQFF.

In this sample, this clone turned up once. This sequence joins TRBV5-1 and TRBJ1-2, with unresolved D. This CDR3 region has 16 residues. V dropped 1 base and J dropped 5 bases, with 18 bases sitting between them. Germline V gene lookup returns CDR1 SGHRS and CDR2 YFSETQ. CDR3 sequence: CASSLFGYSFGYGYTF. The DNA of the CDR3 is TGCGCCAGCAGCTTGTTTGGTTATTCTTTCGGTTATGGCTACACCTTC.

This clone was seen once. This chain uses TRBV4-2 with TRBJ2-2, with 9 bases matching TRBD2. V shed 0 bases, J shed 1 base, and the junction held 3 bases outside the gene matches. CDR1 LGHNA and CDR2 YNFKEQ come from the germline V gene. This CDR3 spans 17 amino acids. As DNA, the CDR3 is TGTGCCAGCAGCCAAGATGGTAGCGGGGGGAACACCGGGGAGCTGTTTTTT. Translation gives CASSQDGSGGNTGELFF.

CDR3: CASSPPTGKDSPLHF. The CDR3 coding sequence is TGTGCCAGCAGTCCACCGACAGGGAAGGATTCACCCCTCCACTTT. The chain combines TRBV27 with TRBJ1-6, with TRBD1 matching 7 bases. The CDR3 covers 15 residues. In germline, CDR1 is MNHEY, CDR2 SMNVEV (reference sequence). V shed 5 bases and J 8 bases; nucleotides not matched to a gene: 9.

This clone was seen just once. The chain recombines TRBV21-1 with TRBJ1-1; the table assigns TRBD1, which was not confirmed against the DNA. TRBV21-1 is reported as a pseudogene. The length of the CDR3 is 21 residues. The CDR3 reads CASSKGRQGACPDHSNTEAFF. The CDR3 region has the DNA TGTGCCAGCAGCAAAGGGCGACAGGGGGCTTGCCCCGATCATTCAAACACTGAAGCTTTCTTT.

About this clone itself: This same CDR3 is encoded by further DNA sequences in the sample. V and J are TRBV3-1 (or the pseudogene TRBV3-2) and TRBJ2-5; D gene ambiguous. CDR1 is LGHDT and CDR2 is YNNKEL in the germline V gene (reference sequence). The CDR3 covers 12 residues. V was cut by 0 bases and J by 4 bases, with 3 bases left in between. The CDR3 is CASSQDRETQYF. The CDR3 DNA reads TGTGCCAGCAGCCAAGATAGAGAGACCCAGTACTTC.

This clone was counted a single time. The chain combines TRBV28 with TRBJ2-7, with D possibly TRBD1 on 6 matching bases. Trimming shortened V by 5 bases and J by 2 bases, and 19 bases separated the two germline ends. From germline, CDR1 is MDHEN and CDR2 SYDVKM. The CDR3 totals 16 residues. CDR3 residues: CASSPYRAPQTYEQYF. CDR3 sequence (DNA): TGTGCCAGCAGTCCATACAGGGCCCCCCAAACCTACGAGCAGTACTTC.

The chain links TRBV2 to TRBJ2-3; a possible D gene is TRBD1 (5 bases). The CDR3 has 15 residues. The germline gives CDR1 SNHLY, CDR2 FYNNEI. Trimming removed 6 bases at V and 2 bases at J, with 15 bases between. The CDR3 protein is CASRRAQTVTDTQYF. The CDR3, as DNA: TGTGCCAGCAGAAGGGCCCAGACAGTCACAGATACGCAGTATTTT.